This T cell receptor (beta chain) comes out of a study of early T cells in non-severe SARS-CoV-2 infection. Across the study: The input, bulk RNA from unsorted whole blood, was sequenced, and chains were unpaired.

This clonotype has more than one count but fewer than ten. Its antigen is not known. Researchers attached unique molecular identifiers to individual cDNA molecules. Using its own MiXCR run on the 5' RACE reads, TCRdb lists one record per CDR3 protein. This repertoire shows around 82,000 distinct CDR3 sequences, 14% to 15% found once; its top ten account for 0.45% to 0.75%. The CDR3 is 14 residues long. CDR1 and CDR2 (germline): SGHDT, YYEEEE. V gave up 5 bases and J gave up 4 bases, with 15 bases separating them. Points from the study as a whole: The study's VDJdb matching favored anti-spike CD8 responses and missed private and CD4 specificities.

Sequencing was done on a sample of whole blood. The sequence was collected from an adult who was a healthcare worker with PCR-confirmed SARS-CoV-2 infection or an uninfected control (not recorded which). The chain has TRBV5-6 and TRBJ1-2, with D maybe TRBD1 (6 bases). This chain's CDR3 is CASSGNRASYGYTF. The CDR3 nucleotides are TGTGCCAGCAGTGGAAACAGGGCATCCTATGGCTACACCTTC. The full variable domain, in which reference TRBV5-6 and TRBJ1-2 provide the parts outside the CDR3, is DAGVTQSPTHLIKTRGQQVTLRCSPKSGHDTVSWYQQALGQGPQFIFQYYEEEERQRGNFPDRFSGHQFPNYSSELNVNALLLGDSALYLCASSGNRASYGYTFGSGTRLTVV.